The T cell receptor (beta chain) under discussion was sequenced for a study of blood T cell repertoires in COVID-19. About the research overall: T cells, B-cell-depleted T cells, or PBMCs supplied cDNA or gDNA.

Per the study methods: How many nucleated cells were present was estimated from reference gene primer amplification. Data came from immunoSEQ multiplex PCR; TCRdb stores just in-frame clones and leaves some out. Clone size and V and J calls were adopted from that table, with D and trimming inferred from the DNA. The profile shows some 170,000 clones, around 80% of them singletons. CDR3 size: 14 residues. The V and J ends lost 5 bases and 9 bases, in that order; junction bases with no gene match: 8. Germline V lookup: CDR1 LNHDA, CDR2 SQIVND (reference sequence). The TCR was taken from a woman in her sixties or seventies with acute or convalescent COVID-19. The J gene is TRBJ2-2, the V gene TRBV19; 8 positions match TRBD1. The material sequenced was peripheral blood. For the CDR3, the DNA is TGTGCCAGTAGTCACCGGGACAGGAGCCGGGAGCTGTTTTTT. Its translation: CASSHRDRSRELFF.